This T cell receptor beta chain came from a study of OX40 agonist ivuxolimab in advanced cancers. Study background: The dose-escalation group included hepatocellular carcinoma, melanoma, renal cell carcinoma and head and neck cancer. Subjects had a mean age of about 65 years, with a range of about 23 to 85; around 80% were male.

Study results and limitations: Still undetermined is the antigen specificity of the expanded peripheral T cells.

Points on this clone: Its antigen is unidentified.

Germline lookup yields CDR1 SGHNT and CDR2 YYREEE (reference sequence). Trimming pared 4 bases from V and 4 bases from J, leaving 14 bases between. This CDR3 has 14 residues. Only in-frame clones appear in the TCRdb table, and some are missing; sequencing was by immunoSEQ multiplex PCR. The repertoire has 20,000 to 30,000 clones, about 88% of them found once; the top ten carry under 35%. Autoimmune disease history or systemic immunosuppression was exclusionary. The chain carries TRBV5-4 and TRBJ2-5, with a tentative D call TRBD1 (5 bases). This specimen consisted of CD4+ or CD8+ T cells sorted from blood, obtained in a trial of the OX40 agonist ivuxolimab. This receptor was obtained from an adult with an advanced solid tumor such as melanoma, head and neck, liver or kidney cancer. CDR3 nucleotides: TGTGCCAGCAGCCCGAGGACAAACGGAGAGACCCAGTACTTC. Its protein is CASSPRTNGETQYF.